A single sample is the source of the 30 T cell receptor beta chains below, sequenced in a study of blood T cell repertoires in COVID-19. The table came from immunoSEQ multiplex PCR; TCRdb's copy has only in-frame clones and leaves some out. The table has about 160,000 clones, approximately 91% seen once; the top ten hold roughly 2.3%. Input material: peripheral blood. The receptors originated from a man aged 18 to 30 with acute or convalescent COVID-19.

The rearrangement links TRBV7-8 to TRBJ1-6; the D gene is possibly TRBD1 (6 bases). Germline-derived CDR1 and CDR2 are SGHVS and FQNEAQ. Trimming removed 1 base at V and 5 bases at J, with 12 bases between. The CDR3 length is 16 residues. The DNA of the CDR3 is TGTGCCAGCAGCTTAGTACAGGGAATAAATAATTCACCCCTCCACTTT. Translating it yields CASSLVQGINNSPLHF.

This rearrangement joins TRBV19 to TRBJ1-3; 10 nucleotides match TRBD1. The CDR3 extends over 19 amino acids. Looked up from germline, CDR1 is LNHDA and CDR2 is SQIVND (reference sequence). Trimming cost V 4 bases and J 0 bases; bases outside gene matches: 12. The CDR3 reads CASSNPGQGMKSSGNTIYF. CDR3 coding DNA: TGTGCCAGTAGTAATCCGGGACAGGGGATGAAAAGCTCTGGAAACACCATATATTTT.

This chain links TRBV5-1 with TRBJ2-5; possibly TRBD1 for D (5 bases). The CDR3 consists of 13 residues. The V and J ends lost 5 bases and 2 bases respectively, with 10 bases between them. The V gene's germline CDR1 is SGHRS and CDR2 YFSETQ. This CDR3 is CASSLGQQETQYF. The CDR3 DNA reads as TGCGCCAGCAGTTTAGGACAACAAGAGACCCAGTACTTC.

The rearrangement uses TRBV6-2 or TRBV6-3 and TRBJ1-1; D unresolved. Trimming removed 2 bases from V and 0 bases from J, with 10 bases in between. Germline values: CDR1 MNHEY, CDR2 SVGEGT. This CDR3 has 15 residues. CDR3 amino acids: CASSYTPHLNTEAFF. The CDR3 nucleotides are TGTGCCAGCAGTTACACACCTCATCTGAACACTGAAGCTTTCTTT.

This sequence joins TRBV18 and TRBJ1-5; a weak D match, TRBD1 (6 bases). The V gene lost 2 bases and the J gene lost 1 base, with 15 bases spanning the gap. The CDR3 covers 17 residues. Germline CDR1 and CDR2: KGHSH and LQKENI. CDR3 loop: CASSPDATGKSNQPQHF. The CDR3 DNA sequence: TGTGCCAGCTCACCAGACGCCACAGGGAAGAGCAATCAGCCCCAGCATTTT. The full variable domain, rest sourced from reference TRBV18 and TRBJ1-5, is NAGVMQNPRHLVRRRGQEARLRCSPMKGHSHVYWYRQLPEEGLKFMVYLQKENIIDESGMPKERFSAEFPKEGPSILRIQQVVRGDSAAYFCASSPDATGKSNQPQHFGDGTRLSIL.

J is TRBJ1-2 and V is TRBV12-3 or TRBV12-4, with TRBD1 matching 7 bases. V shed 5 bases and J 8 bases; nucleotides not matched to a gene: 8. This CDR3 comprises 13 residues. As DNA, the CDR3 is TGTGCCAGCAGTCTCTCGACAGGGAAAGGCTACACCTTC. It is translated as CASSLSTGKGYTF.

This rearrangement joins TRBV15 to TRBJ2-1; tentative D call: TRBD2 (6 bases). Germline V gene sequence: CDR1 LNHNV, CDR2 YYDKDF (reference sequence). The CDR3 has 16 residues. Trimming left V 4 bases short and J 6 bases short, with 19 bases between. The CDR3 loop is CATSTLAAPPGNEQFF. In DNA, the CDR3 is TGTGCCACCAGCACTTTAGCGGCCCCCCCCGGCAATGAGCAGTTCTTC.

The chain uses TRBV10-2 and TRBJ2-7; 11 bases are a match to TRBD2. Germline-derived CDR1 and CDR2 are WSHSY and SAAADI. Losses at the gene ends were 7 bases for V and 0 bases for J; bases not matched to a gene: 5. CDR3 length: 15 amino acids. This chain's CDR3 is CASTPGTSGSYEQYF. The CDR3 DNA reads as TGCGCCAGCACTCCGGGGACTAGCGGCTCCTACGAGCAGTACTTC.

The chain has TRBV19 and TRBJ2-7, with D maybe TRBD1 (6 bases). The CDR3 sequence is 15 residues long. V lost 3 bases and J lost 2, with 14 bases in between. The germline V gene has CDR1 LNHDA and CDR2 SQIVND (reference sequence). CDR3 protein: CASSIGGHNTYEQYF. Here the CDR3 DNA reads TGTGCCAGTAGTATTGGGGGACATAATACCTACGAGCAGTACTTC.

This sequence joins TRBV27 and TRBJ2-7, with D maybe TRBD2 (6 bases). The ends were cut back, 7 bases at V and 0 bases at J, with 13 bases in the middle. The germline gives CDR1 MNHEY, CDR2 SMNVEV (reference sequence). The CDR3 totals 14 residues. The CDR3 loop is CASTASDSSYEQYF. The DNA of the CDR3 is TGTGCCAGCACCGCTAGCGATAGCTCCTACGAGCAGTACTTC.

A single count supports this clone. The rearrangement links TRBV18 to TRBJ1-1, with TRBD1 matching 7 bases. The trim removed 6 bases at V and 0 bases at J, leaving 1 base unmatched. Germline V lookup: CDR1 KGHSH, CDR2 LQKENI. CDR3 size: 13 residues. The CDR3 DNA follows: TGTGCCAGCTCCGGGACAGTGAACACTGAAGCTTTCTTT. It is translated as CASSGTVNTEAFF. The variable domain in full, completed from reference TRBV18 and TRBJ1-1, reads NAGVMQNPRHLVRRRGQEARLRCSPMKGHSHVYWYRQLPEEGLKFMVYLQKENIIDESGMPKERFSAEFPKEGPSILRIQQVVRGDSAAYFCASSGTVNTEAFFGQGTRLTVV.

The genes are TRBV7-9 and TRBJ1-1, with 7 bases matching TRBD1. The ends lost 4 bases at V and 0 bases at J; junction bases unmatched: 5. The germline V gene has CDR1 SEHNR and CDR2 FQNEAQ (reference sequence). The CDR3 runs to 15 residues. The CDR3 spells CASSSWTGLNTEAFF. The DNA for the CDR3 is TGTGCCAGCAGCTCGTGGACAGGACTGAACACTGAAGCTTTCTTT.

The V and J genes are TRBV25-1 and TRBJ2-4; D perhaps matches TRBD2 (5 bases). The V gene lost 2 bases and the J gene lost 1 base, with 6 bases spanning the gap. Germline V gene data show CDR1 as MGHDK and CDR2 as SYGVNS. CDR3 length equals 14 residues. CDR3 region: CASSEPGAKNIQYF. In DNA, the CDR3 is TGTGCCAGCAGTGAACCGGGGGCCAAAAACATTCAGTACTTC.

The J gene is TRBJ2-7, the V gene TRBV10-1; no clear D. CDR3 size: 14 residues. The germline gives CDR1 WNHNN, CDR2 SYGVQD (reference sequence). Trimming removed 1 base from V and 2 bases from J, with 9 bases in between. The CDR3 here is CASSELVGTYEQYF. CDR3 DNA: TGCGCCAGCAGTGAGTTGGTCGGTACCTACGAGCAGTACTTC.

Of note for this clone: Germline and junction disagree at one end, which may indicate a read error. J is TRBJ1-5 and V is TRBV2; D ambiguous. CDR3 length equals 14 residues. CDR1 is SNHLY, CDR2 FYNNEI, per germline. The CDR3 loop is CASRESYSNQPQHF. CDR3 nucleotides: TGTGCCAGCCGTGAGTCGTATAGCAATCAGCCCCAGCATTTT.

The chain is built from TRBV4-1 and TRBJ2-2; 8 bases match TRBD1. Looked up from germline, CDR1 is MGHRA and CDR2 is YSYEKL. This CDR3 is built from 22 residues. The J segment lost 2 bases and the V segment lost 0 bases, leaving 20 bases of the junction unmatched. CDR3 amino acids: CASSQEEVGRGQVWFNTGELFF. For the CDR3, the DNA is TGCGCCAGCAGCCAAGAGGAGGTGGGCAGGGGGCAGGTTTGGTTCAACACCGGGGAGCTGTTTTTT.

This clone was picked up one time. The chain employs TRBV15 and TRBJ1-3; a possible D gene is TRBD1 (5 bases). This CDR3 is built from 14 residues. The V end lost 0 bases, the J end lost 7 bases, and 10 bases lay between the germline ends. Germline CDR1 reads LNHNV; CDR2 reads YYDKDF (reference sequence). CDR3 in amino acids: CATSREPGGNTIYF. CDR3 nucleotides: TGTGCCACCAGCAGAGAACCTGGGGGGAACACCATATATTTT. The full variable domain, rest sourced from reference TRBV15 and TRBJ1-3, is DAMVIQNPRYQVTQFGKPVTLSCSQTLNHNVMYWYQQKSSQAPKLLFHYYDKDFNNEADTPDNFQSRRPNTSFCFLDIRSPGLGDTAMYLCATSREPGGNTIYFGEGSWLTVV.

This rearrangement joins TRBV5-4 to TRBJ1-2, with D unclear. The V end was cut by 4 bases, the J end by 5 bases, with 9 bases between. Germline V gene lookup returns CDR1 SGHNT and CDR2 YYREEE (reference sequence). This CDR3 has 12 amino acids. Here the CDR3 DNA reads TGTGCCAGCAGCCTGGACGGGTATGGCTACACCTTC. As protein: CASSLDGYGYTF.

The chain links TRBV30 to TRBJ2-3; TRBD2 matches at 9 bases. The germline V gene has CDR1 GTSNPN and CDR2 SVGIG (reference sequence). The CDR3 sequence is 14 residues long. J lost 3 bases, V lost 2 bases, and 3 bases had no gene match. CDR3 nucleotides: TGTGCCTGGAGTCGGGCGGGGGGGACAGATACGCAGTATTTT. Translation: CAWSRAGGTDTQYF.

The chain's CDR3 is CATSDKSGTQYF. The CDR3 nucleotides read TGTGCCACCAGTGATAAGTCGGGTACGCAGTATTTT. The chain combines TRBV24-1 with TRBJ2-3; D is unclear. This CDR3 has 12 amino acids. V was pared by 3 bases and J by 8 bases, with 8 bases between. CDR1 and CDR2 (germline): KGHDR, SFDVKD.

The chain is built from TRBV19 and TRBJ1-1, with 7 bases lining up with TRBD1. Germline CDR1 and CDR2: LNHDA and SQIVND (reference sequence). The CDR3 has 13 amino acids. V dropped 6 bases and J dropped 6; count of bases not matched to a gene: 7. CDR3 amino acids: CASRQGGGAEAFF. CDR3 nucleotide sequence: TGTGCCAGTAGGCAGGGGGGTGGCGCTGAAGCTTTCTTT. The full variable domain, with the rest looked up from reference TRBV19 and TRBJ1-1, is DGGITQSPKYLFRKEGQNVTLSCEQNLNHDAMYWYRQDPGQGLRLIYYSQIVNDFQKGDIAEGYSVSREKKESFPLTVTSAQKNPTAFYLCASRQGGGAEAFFGQGTRLTVV.

The rearrangement joins TRBV7-9 to TRBJ2-3; 9 bases fit TRBD2. From germline, CDR1 is SEHNR and CDR2 FQNEAQ (reference sequence). J lost 0 bases, V lost 6 bases, and 10 bases had no gene match. This CDR3 has 17 residues. The CDR3 loop is CASRASGVPLSTDTQYF. The CDR3, as DNA: TGTGCCAGCAGAGCTAGCGGGGTCCCCCTTAGCACAGATACGCAGTATTTT. Using reference TRBV7-9 and TRBJ2-3 for the parts outside the CDR3, the full variable domain is DTGVSQNPRHKITKRGQNVTFRCDPISEHNRLYWYRQTLGQGPEFLTYFQNEAQLEKSRLLSDRFSAERPKGSFSTLEIQRTEQGDSAMYLCASRASGVPLSTDTQYFGPGTRLTVL.

The genes are TRBV7-9 and TRBJ1-3; D may be TRBD1 (5 bases). V gave up 5 bases and J gave up 2 bases, with 16 bases separating them. The CDR3 length is 16 residues. The germline gives CDR1 SEHNR, CDR2 FQNEAQ (reference sequence). The CDR3: CASSLIRQTTGNTIYF. The CDR3, as DNA: TGTGCCAGCAGCCTTATCCGACAGACCACTGGAAACACCATATATTTT.

This chain connects TRBV5-1 to TRBJ2-3; 9 bases line up with TRBD2. CDR1 and CDR2 (germline): SGHRS, YFSETQ. V lost 8 bases and J lost 0; bases outside the gene matches: 4. The CDR3 extends over 14 amino acids. The CDR3 spells CASAGGTSTDTQYF. In nucleotides, the CDR3 is TGCGCCAGTGCGGGAGGGACTAGCACAGATACGCAGTATTTT.

This clone was seen just once. The rearrangement links TRBV10-1 to TRBJ1-1; D is uncertain. The CDR3 sequence is 13 residues long. In germline, CDR1 is WNHNN, CDR2 SYGVQD (reference sequence). Trimming removed 5 bases from V and 8 bases from J, with 15 bases in between. The CDR3: CASSPGAALEAFF. Written as DNA, the CDR3 is TGCGCCAGCAGTCCGGGAGCGGCCTTGGAAGCTTTCTTT.

This chain connects TRBV2 to TRBJ2-2, with a possible D match to TRBD1 (7 bases). The length of the CDR3 is 15 residues. Germline lookup yields CDR1 SNHLY and CDR2 FYNNEI. V was shortened by 4 bases and J by 7 bases, with 16 bases between the two germline ends. The CDR3, as DNA: TGTGCCAGCAGTGCCCTACAGGGGAGGAGCGGGGAGCTGTTTTTT. It codes for CASSALQGRSGELFF. The whole variable domain, remainder taken from reference TRBV2 and TRBJ2-2, is EPEVTQTPSHQVTQMGQEVILRCVPISNHLYFYWYRQILGQKVEFLVSFYNNEISEKSEIFDDQFSVERPDGSNFTLKIRSTKLEDSAMYFCASSALQGRSGELFFGEGSRLTVL.

This clone was observed a handful of times. The chain is built from TRBV2 and TRBJ1-2; D remains ambiguous. The CDR3 is 13 amino acids. V shed 9 bases and J shed 4 bases, with 15 bases lying between them. Germline assignment: CDR1 SNHLY and CDR2 FYNNEI. The CDR3 nucleotides are TGTGCCAGTGAAGAAAGAGTTTTCTATGGCTACACCTTC. The encoded protein is CASEERVFYGYTF.

The chain carries TRBV3-1 (or the pseudogene TRBV3-2) and TRBJ1-4; D is ambiguous. V was shortened by 1 base and J by 13 bases, with 10 bases between the two germline ends. Germline V gives CDR1 LGHDT, CDR2 YNNKEL (reference sequence). The CDR3 extends over 12 amino acids. Here the CDR3 reads CASSQVLGRLFF. The CDR3 DNA follows: TGTGCCAGCAGCCAAGTCTTGGGGAGACTGTTTTTT.

The chain employs TRBV19 and TRBJ1-5; unclear D gene. Trimming cost V 6 bases and J 6 bases, with 15 bases left between them. Per the germline V gene, CDR1 is LNHDA and CDR2 is SQIVND (reference sequence). The CDR3 runs to 14 residues. The CDR3 nucleotides are TGTGCCAGTAGCCGACTGGAGGTGGGTCAGCCCCAGCATTTT. Its protein product is CASSRLEVGQPQHF.

Of note for this clone: The same CDR3 arises from other DNA sequences in this sample as well. V is TRBV6-1 and J is TRBJ1-2, with D uncertain. CDR1 and CDR2 from the germline V gene are MNHNS and SASEGT. The CDR3 consists of 14 residues. The V and J ends lost 3 bases and 4 bases respectively, with 12 bases between them. The CDR3 sequence is CASSEAPQIYGYTF. CDR3 nucleotide sequence: TGTGCCAGCAGTGAGGCACCCCAGATCTATGGCTACACCTTC.